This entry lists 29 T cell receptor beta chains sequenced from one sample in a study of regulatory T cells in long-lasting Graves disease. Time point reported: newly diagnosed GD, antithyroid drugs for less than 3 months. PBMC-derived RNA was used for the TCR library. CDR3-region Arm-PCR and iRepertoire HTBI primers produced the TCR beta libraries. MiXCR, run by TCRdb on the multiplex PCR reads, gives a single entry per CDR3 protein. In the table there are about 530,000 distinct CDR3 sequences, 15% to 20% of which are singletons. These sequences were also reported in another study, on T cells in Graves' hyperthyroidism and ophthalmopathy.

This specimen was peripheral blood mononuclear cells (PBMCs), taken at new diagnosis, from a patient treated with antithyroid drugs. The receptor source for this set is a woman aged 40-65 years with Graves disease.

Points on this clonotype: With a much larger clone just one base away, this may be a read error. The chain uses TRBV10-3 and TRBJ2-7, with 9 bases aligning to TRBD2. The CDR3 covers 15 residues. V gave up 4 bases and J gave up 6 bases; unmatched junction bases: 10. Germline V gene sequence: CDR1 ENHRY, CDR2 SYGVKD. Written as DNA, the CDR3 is TGTGCCATCAGTGTGGCCGCGGGGGGGGCCGGCGAGCAGTACTTC. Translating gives CAISVAAGGAGEQYF.

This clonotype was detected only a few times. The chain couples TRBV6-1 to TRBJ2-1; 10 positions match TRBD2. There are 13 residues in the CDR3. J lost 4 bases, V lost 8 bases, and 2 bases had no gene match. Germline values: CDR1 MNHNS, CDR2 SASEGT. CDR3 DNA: TGTGCCAGCGGGACTAGCGTTTACAATGAGCAGTTCTTC. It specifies CASGTSVYNEQFF.

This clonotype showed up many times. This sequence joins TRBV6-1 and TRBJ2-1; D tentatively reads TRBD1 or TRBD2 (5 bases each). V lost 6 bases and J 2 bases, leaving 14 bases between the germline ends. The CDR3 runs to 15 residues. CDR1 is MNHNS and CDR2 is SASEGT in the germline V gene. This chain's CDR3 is CASRPGPLPYNEQFF. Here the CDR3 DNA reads TGTGCCAGCAGGCCGGGACCGCTTCCCTACAATGAGCAGTTCTTC.

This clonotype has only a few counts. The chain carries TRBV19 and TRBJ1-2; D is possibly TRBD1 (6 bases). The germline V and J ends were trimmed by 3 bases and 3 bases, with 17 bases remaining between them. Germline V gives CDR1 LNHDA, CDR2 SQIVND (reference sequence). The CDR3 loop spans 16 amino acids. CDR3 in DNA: TGTGCCAGTAGTATTGAGCGGGGGGCGTCGGACTATGGCTACACCTTC. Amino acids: CASSIERGASDYGYTF.

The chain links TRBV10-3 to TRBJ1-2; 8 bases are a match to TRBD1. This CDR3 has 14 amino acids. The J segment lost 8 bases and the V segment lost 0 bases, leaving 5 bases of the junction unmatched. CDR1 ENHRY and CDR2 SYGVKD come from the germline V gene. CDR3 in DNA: TGTGCCATCAGTGAGTCTAGGACAGGGCTGGGCTACACCTTC. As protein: CAISESRTGLGYTF.

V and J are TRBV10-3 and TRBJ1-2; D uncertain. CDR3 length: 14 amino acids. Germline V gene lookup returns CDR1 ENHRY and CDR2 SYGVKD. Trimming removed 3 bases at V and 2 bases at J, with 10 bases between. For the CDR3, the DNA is TGTGCCATCAGTGAAGGAAGGCAGAACTATGGCTACACCTTC. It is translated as CAISEGRQNYGYTF.

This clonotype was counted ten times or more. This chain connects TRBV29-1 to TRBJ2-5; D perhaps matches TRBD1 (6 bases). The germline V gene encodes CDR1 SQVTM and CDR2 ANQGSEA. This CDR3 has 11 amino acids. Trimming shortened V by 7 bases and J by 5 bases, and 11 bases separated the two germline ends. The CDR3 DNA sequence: TGCAGCGCAGGGGTTTTGGAGACCCAGTACTTC. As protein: CSAGVLETQYF.

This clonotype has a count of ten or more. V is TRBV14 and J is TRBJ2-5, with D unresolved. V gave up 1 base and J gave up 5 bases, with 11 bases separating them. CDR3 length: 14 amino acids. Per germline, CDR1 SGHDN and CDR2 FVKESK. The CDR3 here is CASSQVSVMETQYF. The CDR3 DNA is TGTGCCAGCAGCCAAGTTTCTGTTATGGAGACCCAGTACTTC.

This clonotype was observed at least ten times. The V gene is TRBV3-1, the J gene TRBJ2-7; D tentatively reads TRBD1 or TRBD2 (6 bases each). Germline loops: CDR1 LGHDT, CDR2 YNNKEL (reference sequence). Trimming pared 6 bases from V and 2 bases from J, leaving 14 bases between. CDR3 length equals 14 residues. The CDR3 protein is CASRGRGRTYEQYF. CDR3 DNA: TGTGCCAGCAGAGGCCGGGGGCGCACCTACGAGCAGTACTTC.

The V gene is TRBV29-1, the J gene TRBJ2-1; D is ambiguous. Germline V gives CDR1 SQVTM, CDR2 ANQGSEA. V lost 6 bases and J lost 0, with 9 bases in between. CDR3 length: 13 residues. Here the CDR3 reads CSVGPSSYNEQFF. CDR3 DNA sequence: TGCAGCGTCGGGCCCAGCTCCTACAATGAGCAGTTCTTC.

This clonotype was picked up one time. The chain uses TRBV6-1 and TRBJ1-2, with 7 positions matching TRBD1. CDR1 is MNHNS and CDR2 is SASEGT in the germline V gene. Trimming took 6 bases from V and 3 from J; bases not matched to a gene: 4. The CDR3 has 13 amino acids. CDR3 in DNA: TGTGCCAGCAGAGCCGACAGGGACTATGGCTACACCTTC. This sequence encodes CASRADRDYGYTF.

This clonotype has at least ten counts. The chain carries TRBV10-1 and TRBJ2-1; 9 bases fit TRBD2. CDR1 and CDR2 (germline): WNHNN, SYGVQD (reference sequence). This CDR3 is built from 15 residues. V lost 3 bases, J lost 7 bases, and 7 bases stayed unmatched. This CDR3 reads CASSEWRGGLNEQFF. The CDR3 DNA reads TGCGCCAGCAGTGAATGGCGGGGGGGCCTAAATGAGCAGTTCTTC.

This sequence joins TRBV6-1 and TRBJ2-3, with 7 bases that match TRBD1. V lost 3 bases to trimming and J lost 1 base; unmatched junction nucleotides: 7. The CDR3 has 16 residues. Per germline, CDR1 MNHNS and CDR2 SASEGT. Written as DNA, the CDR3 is TGTGCCAGCAGTGATTCGAGAGGGGGCGGCACAGATACGCAGTATTTT. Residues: CASSDSRGGGTDTQYF.

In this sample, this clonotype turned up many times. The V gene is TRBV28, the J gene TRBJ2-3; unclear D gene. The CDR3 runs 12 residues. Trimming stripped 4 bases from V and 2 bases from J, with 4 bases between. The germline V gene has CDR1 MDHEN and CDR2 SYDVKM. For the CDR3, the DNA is TGTGCCAGCAGTTCGATCACAGATACGCAGTATTTT. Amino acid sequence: CASSSITDTQYF.

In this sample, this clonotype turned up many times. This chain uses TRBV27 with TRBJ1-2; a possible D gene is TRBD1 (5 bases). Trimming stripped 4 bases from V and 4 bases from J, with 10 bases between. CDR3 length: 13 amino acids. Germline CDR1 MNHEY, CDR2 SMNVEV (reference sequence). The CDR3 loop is CASSYRGGYGYTF. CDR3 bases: TGTGCCAGCAGTTACCGCGGGGGCTATGGCTACACCTTC.

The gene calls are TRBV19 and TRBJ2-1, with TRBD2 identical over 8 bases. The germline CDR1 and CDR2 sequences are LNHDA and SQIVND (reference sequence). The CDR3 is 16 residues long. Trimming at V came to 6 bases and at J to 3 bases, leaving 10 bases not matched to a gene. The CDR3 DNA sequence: TGTGCCAGTAGCACGGGGGGGCAGAGCCTCTACAATGAGCAGTTCTTC. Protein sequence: CASSTGGQSLYNEQFF.

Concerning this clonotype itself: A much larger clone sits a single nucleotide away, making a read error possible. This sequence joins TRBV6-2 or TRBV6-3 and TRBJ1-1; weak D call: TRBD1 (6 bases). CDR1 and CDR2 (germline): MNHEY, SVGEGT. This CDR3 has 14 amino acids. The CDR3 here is CASSQQGSNTEVFF. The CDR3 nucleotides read TGTGCCAGCAGTCAACAGGGTTCGAACACTGAAGTTTTCTTT.

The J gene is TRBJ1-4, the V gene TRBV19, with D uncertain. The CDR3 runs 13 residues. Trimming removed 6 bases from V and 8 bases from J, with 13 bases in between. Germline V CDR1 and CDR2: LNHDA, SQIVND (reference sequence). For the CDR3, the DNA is TGTGCCAGTAGAGGGCAACCCGACGAAAAACTGTTTTTT. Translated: CASRGQPDEKLFF.

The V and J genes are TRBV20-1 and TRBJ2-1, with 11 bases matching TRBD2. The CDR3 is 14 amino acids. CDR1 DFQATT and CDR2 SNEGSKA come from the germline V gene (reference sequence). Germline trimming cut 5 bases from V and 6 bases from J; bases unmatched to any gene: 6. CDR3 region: CSAQKTSGVNEQFF. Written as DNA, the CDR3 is TGCAGTGCTCAAAAGACTAGCGGGGTCAATGAGCAGTTCTTC.

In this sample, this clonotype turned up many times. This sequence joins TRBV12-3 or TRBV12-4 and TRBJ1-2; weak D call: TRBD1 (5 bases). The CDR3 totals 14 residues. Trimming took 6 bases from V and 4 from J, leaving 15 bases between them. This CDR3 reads CASSSSAGPYGYTF. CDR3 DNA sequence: TGTGCCAGCAGCTCGAGCGCAGGGCCCTATGGCTACACCTTC.

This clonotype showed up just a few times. CDR3 DNA: TGTGCCAGCAGCTTAGGGGACAGTACCACCGGGGAGCTGTTTTTT. It yields the protein CASSLGDSTTGELFF. The chain links TRBV7-9 to TRBJ2-2; TRBD1 matches 7 bases. The junction had 3 bases not matched to a gene; V was cut back by 1 base and J by 4 bases. Germline V gives CDR1 SEHNR, CDR2 FQNEAQ (reference sequence). There are 15 residues in the CDR3.

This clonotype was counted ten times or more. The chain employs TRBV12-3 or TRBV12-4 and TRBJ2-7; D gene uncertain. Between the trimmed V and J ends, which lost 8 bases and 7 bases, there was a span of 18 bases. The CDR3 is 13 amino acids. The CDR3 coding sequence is TGTGCCAGCGGGTTACAGACTCCACCGGAGCAGTACTTC. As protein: CASGLQTPPEQYF.

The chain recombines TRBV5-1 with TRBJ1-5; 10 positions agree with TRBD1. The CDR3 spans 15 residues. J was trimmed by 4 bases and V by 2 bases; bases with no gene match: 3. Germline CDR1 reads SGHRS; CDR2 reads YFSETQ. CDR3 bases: TGCGCCAGCAGCTTAACGGGACAGGGGAATCAGCCCCAGCATTTT. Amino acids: CASSLTGQGNQPQHF.

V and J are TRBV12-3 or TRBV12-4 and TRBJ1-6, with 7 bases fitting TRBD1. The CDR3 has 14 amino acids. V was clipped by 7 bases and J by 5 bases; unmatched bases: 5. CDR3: CASTAGQNNSPLHF. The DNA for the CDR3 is TGTGCCAGCACCGCGGGACAGAATAATTCACCCCTCCACTTT.

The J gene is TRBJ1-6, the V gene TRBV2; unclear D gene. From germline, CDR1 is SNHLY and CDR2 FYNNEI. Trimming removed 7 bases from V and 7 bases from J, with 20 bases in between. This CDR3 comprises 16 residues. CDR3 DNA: TGTGCCAGCACCCTTGGACCTTCCCCGCCAAATTCACCCCTCCACTTT. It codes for CASTLGPSPPNSPLHF.

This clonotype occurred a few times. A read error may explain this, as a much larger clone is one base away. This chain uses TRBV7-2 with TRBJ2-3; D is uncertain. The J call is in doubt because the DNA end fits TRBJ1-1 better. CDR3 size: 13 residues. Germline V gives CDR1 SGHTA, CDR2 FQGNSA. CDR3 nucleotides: TGTGCCAACAGCTTCTTTTCTAGTAGTGAAGCTTTCTTT. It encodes CANSFFSSSEAFF.

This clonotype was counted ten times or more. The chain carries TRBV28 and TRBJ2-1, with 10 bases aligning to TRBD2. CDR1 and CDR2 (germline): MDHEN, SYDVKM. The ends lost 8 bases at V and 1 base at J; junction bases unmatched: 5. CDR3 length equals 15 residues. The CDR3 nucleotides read TGTGCCAGCGCCATAGCGGGGGGTTCCTACAATGAGCAGTTCTTC. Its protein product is CASAIAGGSYNEQFF.

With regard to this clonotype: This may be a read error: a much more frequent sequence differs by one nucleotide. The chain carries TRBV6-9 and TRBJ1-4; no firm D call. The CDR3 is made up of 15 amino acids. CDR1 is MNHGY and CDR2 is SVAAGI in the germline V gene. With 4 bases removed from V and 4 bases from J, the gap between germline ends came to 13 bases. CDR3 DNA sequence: TGTGCCAGCAGTTGCTTAGGGCTGGGTAATGAAAAACTGTTTTTT. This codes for CASSCLGLGNEKLFF.

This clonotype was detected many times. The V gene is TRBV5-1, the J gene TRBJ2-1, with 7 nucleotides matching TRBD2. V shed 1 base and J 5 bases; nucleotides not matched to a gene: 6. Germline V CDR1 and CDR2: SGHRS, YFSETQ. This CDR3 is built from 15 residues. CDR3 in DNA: TGCGCCAGCAGCTTGTTCAGCGGGGAACACAATGAGCAGTTCTTC. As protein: CASSLFSGEHNEQFF.